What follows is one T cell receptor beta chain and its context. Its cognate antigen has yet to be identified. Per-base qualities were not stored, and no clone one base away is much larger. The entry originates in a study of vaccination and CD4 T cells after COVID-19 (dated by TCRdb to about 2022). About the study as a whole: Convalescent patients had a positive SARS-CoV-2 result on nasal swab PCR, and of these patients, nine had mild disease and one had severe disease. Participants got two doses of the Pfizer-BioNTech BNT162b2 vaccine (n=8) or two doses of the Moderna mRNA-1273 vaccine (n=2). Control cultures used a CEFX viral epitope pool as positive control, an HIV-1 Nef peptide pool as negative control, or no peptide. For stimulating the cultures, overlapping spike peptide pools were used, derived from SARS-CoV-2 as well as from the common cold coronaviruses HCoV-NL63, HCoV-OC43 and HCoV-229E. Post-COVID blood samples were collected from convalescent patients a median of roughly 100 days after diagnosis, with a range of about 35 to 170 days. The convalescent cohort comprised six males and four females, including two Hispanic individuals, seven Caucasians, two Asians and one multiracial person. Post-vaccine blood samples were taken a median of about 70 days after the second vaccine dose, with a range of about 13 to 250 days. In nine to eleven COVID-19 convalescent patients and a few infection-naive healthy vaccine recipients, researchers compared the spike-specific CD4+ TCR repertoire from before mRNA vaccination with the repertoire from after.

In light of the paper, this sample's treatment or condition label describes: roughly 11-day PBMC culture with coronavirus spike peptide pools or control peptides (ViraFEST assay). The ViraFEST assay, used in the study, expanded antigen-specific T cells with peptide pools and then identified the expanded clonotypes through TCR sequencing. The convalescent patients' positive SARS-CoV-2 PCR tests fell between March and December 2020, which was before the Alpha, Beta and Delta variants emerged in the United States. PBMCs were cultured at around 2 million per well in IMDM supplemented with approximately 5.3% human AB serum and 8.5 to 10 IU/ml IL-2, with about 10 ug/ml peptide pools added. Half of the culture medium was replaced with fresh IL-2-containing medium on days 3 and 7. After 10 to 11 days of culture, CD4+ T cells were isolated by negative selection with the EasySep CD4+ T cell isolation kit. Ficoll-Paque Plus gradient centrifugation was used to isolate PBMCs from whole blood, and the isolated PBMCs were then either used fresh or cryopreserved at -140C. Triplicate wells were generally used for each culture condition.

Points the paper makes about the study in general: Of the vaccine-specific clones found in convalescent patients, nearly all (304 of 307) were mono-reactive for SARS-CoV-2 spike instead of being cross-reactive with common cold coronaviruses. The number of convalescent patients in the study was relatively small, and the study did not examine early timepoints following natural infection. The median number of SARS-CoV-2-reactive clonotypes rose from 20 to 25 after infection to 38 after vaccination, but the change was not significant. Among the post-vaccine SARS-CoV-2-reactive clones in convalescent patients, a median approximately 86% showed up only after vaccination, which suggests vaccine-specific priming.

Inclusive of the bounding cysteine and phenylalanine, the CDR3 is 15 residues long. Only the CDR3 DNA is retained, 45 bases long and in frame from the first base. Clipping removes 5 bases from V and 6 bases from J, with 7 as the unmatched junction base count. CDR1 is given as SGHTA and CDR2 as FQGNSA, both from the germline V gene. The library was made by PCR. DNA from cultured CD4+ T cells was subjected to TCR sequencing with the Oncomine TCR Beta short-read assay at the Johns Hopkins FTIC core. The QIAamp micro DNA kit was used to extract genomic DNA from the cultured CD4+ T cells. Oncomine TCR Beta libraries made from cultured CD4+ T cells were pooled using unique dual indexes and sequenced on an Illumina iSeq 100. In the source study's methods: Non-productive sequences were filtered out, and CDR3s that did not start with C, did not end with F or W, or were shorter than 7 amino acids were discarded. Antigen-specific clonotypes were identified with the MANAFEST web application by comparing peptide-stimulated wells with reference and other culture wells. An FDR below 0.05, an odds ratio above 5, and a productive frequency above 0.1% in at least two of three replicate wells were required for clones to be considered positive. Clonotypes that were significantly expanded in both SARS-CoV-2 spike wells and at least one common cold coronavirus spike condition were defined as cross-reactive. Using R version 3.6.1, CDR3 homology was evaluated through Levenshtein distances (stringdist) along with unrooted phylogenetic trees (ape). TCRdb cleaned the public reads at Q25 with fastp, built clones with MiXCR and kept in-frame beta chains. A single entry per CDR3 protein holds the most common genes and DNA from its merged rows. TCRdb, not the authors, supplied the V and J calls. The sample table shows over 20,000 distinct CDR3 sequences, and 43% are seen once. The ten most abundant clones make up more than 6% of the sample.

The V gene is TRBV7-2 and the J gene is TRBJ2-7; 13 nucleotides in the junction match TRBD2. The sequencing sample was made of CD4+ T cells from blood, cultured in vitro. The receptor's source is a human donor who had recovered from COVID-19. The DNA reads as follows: TGTGCCAGCAGCCAGGGACTAGCGGGACCTATCGAGCAGTACTTC. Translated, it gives CASSQGLAGPIEQYF.